Each of the 21 T cell receptor beta chains below was sequenced from the same sample in a study of cytomegalovirus exposure and HLA in healthy donors. The PCR ran on 60 Vbeta and 13 Jbeta primers. Clones were sequenced by immunoSEQ multiplex PCR, and TCRdb holds only the in-frame ones, with some missing. The repertoire holds about 69,000 clones, with roughly 74% as singletons. The specimen was PBMCs. All receptors come from an older woman in good health and CMV-seropositive.

This chain joins TRBV7-9 and TRBJ1-2; D possibly corresponds to TRBD1 (5 bases). Germline V gene sequence: CDR1 SEHNR, CDR2 FQNEAQ (reference sequence). The CDR3 spans 14 residues. V lost 1 base and J 8 bases, leaving 14 bases between the germline ends. Here the CDR3 DNA reads TGTGCCAGCAGCTTAGACTGGGGGGAAGGCGGCTACACCTTC. Translated, it gives CASSLDWGEGGYTF.

The gene calls are TRBV4-1 and TRBJ1-2; D unresolved. The V end was cut by 6 bases, the J end by 6 bases, with 17 bases between. Germline V gene data show CDR1 as MGHRA and CDR2 as YSYEKL. The CDR3 has 14 residues. This CDR3 is CASRRLGGSDGYTF. CDR3 nucleotides: TGCGCCAGCAGGAGATTGGGAGGGAGTGATGGCTACACCTTC.

This rearrangement joins TRBV5-1 to TRBJ2-2, with D maybe TRBD1 (6 bases). In germline, CDR1 is SGHRS, CDR2 YFSETQ. The CDR3 totals 15 residues. The germline V and J ends were trimmed by 1 base and 3 bases, with 10 bases remaining between them. As DNA, the CDR3 is TGCGCCAGCAGCTTGCGACAGGACTACACCGGGGAGCTGTTTTTT. Encoded protein: CASSLRQDYTGELFF.

This rearrangement joins TRBV30 to TRBJ1-2, with no clear D. The CDR3 is 11 amino acids. Between the trimmed V and J ends, which lost 6 bases and 8 bases, there was a span of 13 bases. CDR1 and CDR2 from the germline V gene are GTSNPN and SVGIG (reference sequence). CDR3 region: CACRGREGYTF. DNA for the CDR3: TGTGCCTGCCGGGGAAGAGAAGGCTACACCTTC.

This chain joins TRBV7-2 and TRBJ2-7; 8 bases are shared with TRBD1. The CDR3 loop spans 15 amino acids. CDR1 is SGHTA, CDR2 FQGNSA, per germline. The J segment lost 2 bases and the V segment lost 3 bases, leaving 6 bases of the junction unmatched. This CDR3 is CASSLGWDRTYEQYF. CDR3 nucleotide sequence: TGTGCCAGCAGCTTGGGGTGGGACAGGACCTACGAGCAGTACTTC.

Ten or more counts support this clone. The J gene is TRBJ2-1, the V gene TRBV5-4; TRBD2 matches 7 bases. This CDR3 is built from 15 residues. Germline V gives CDR1 SGHNT, CDR2 YYREEE (reference sequence). Trimming took 4 bases from V and 8 from J; bases not matched to a gene: 12. The DNA of the CDR3 is TGTGCCAGCAGCCCCCCGGCTAGCGGATCCTATGAGCAGTTCTTC. Protein sequence: CASSPPASGSYEQFF. Full variable domain (rest looked up from reference TRBV5-4 and TRBJ2-1): ETGVTQSPTHLIKTRGQQVTLRCSSQSGHNTVSWYQQALGQGPQFIFQYYREEENGRGNFPPRFSGLQFPNYSSELNVNALELDDSALYLCASSPPASGSYEQFFGPGTRLTVL.

The rearrangement joins TRBV11-2 to TRBJ2-1; 9 bases are shared with TRBD2. Trimming cost V 5 bases and J 9 bases; bases outside gene matches: 11. Germline CDR1 SGHAT, CDR2 FQNNGV. The CDR3 spans 15 residues. Here the CDR3 DNA reads TGTGCCAGCAGCCCAGCTGGGCGGGGGGGCCTTGAGCAGTTCTTC. This codes for CASSPAGRGGLEQFF.

V usage is TRBV9 and J usage is TRBJ1-2; D is perhaps TRBD1 (6 bases). Deletions cut 3 bases from V and 4 bases from J, with 10 bases between. The CDR3 is made up of 13 amino acids. Germline V gene data show CDR1 as SGDLS and CDR2 as YYNGEE. The CDR3 region is CASSARGSYGYTF. CDR3 nucleotide sequence: TGTGCCAGCAGCGCGAGGGGGTCCTATGGCTACACCTTC.

This chain uses TRBV19 with TRBJ1-1; 7 positions agree with TRBD1. CDR1 LNHDA and CDR2 SQIVND come from the germline V gene (reference sequence). The CDR3 is made up of 15 amino acids. The V gene end was trimmed by 6 bases and the J gene end by 1 base; junction bases not matched to a gene: 8. In DNA form, the CDR3 reads TGTGCCAGTAGGCCCTACAGGGGAGAGAACACTGAAGCTTTCTTT. Its translation: CASRPYRGENTEAFF.

The chain has TRBV19 and TRBJ1-2, with TRBD1 matching 10 bases. V dropped 7 bases and J dropped 0; count of bases not matched to a gene: 8. Germline loops: CDR1 LNHDA, CDR2 SQIVND (reference sequence). This CDR3 is built from 16 residues. For the CDR3, the DNA is TGTGCCAGTACCAGCCGGGACAGGGGAGCTAACTATGGCTACACCTTC. This gives the protein CASTSRDRGANYGYTF. Based on the CDR3 plus reference TRBV19 and TRBJ1-2, the full variable domain is DGGITQSPKYLFRKEGQNVTLSCEQNLNHDAMYWYRQDPGQGLRLIYYSQIVNDFQKGDIAEGYSVSREKKESFPLTVTSAQKNPTAFYLCASTSRDRGANYGYTFGSGTRLTVV.

The chain recombines TRBV7-9 with TRBJ2-1, with 10 bases matching TRBD2. From germline, CDR1 is SEHNR and CDR2 FQNEAQ (reference sequence). The CDR3 length is 15 residues. V lost 5 bases to trimming and J lost 4 bases; unmatched junction nucleotides: 5. The DNA for the CDR3 is TGTGCCAGCAGCCCCCGGACTAGCGGATACAATGAGCAGTTCTTC. As protein: CASSPRTSGYNEQFF.

This clone was recorded a few times. The V gene is TRBV4-2, the J gene TRBJ1-1, with TRBD1 matching over 7 bases. The CDR3 has 16 residues. Germline-derived CDR1 and CDR2 are LGHNA and YNFKEQ. J gave up 4 bases and V 1 base, and 9 bases lay outside the gene matches. The CDR3 bases are TGTGCCAGCAGCCAAGTTCAGGGGGGAACCCTCACTGAAGCTTTCTTT. Its translation: CASSQVQGGTLTEAFF.

The rearrangement links TRBV2 to TRBJ2-2; no definite D call. The CDR3 has 14 residues. Germline V lookup: CDR1 SNHLY, CDR2 FYNNEI. Trimming stripped 4 bases from V and 1 base from J, with 7 bases between. The CDR3 sequence is CASSGQKNTGELFF. The CDR3 DNA follows: TGTGCCAGCAGTGGGCAGAAGAACACCGGGGAGCTGTTTTTT.

The rearrangement links TRBV10-1 to TRBJ2-1; maybe TRBD2 (6 bases). The CDR3 has 15 residues. V was clipped by 0 bases and J by 7 bases, with 13 bases between them. Germline V gene data show CDR1 as WNHNN and CDR2 as SYGVQD (reference sequence). The CDR3 DNA reads as TGCGCCAGCAGTGAGTCGGTAGGAGGGGTGAATGAGCAGTTCTTC. This sequence encodes CASSESVGGVNEQFF.

This chain connects TRBV27 to TRBJ1-2; tentative D call: TRBD1 (5 bases). This CDR3 has 14 residues. Germline V CDR1 and CDR2: MNHEY, SMNVEV (reference sequence). V was cut by 3 bases and J by 4 bases, with 12 bases left in between. This chain's CDR3 is CASSFSQVGYGYTF. Here the CDR3 DNA reads TGTGCCAGCAGTTTCTCACAGGTTGGCTATGGCTACACCTTC.

V is TRBV27 and J is TRBJ2-7; D remains unclear. CDR3 length equals 14 residues. The V gene's germline CDR1 is MNHEY and CDR2 SMNVEV (reference sequence). Trimming stripped 5 bases from V and 0 bases from J, with 11 bases between. The CDR3 DNA is TGTGCCAGCAGTCCCGGAGTAAGCTCCTACGAGCAGTACTTC. Translating gives CASSPGVSSYEQYF.

The CDR3 is CASSDIPGEGYTF. The CDR3 DNA is TGCGCCAGCAGCGATATTCCAGGGGAAGGCTACACCTTC. J is TRBJ1-2 and V is TRBV5-1, with a tentative D call TRBD1 (6 bases). The CDR3 is 13 amino acids. The germline V gene has CDR1 SGHRS and CDR2 YFSETQ. Between the trimmed V and J ends, which lost 4 bases and 8 bases, there was a span of 15 bases.

V gene TRBV30 combines with J gene TRBJ2-7, with D maybe TRBD2 (6 bases). The CDR3 length is 15 residues. Per the germline V gene, CDR1 is GTSNPN and CDR2 is SVGIG (reference sequence). Between the trimmed V and J ends, which lost 2 bases and 1 base, there was a span of 15 bases. In DNA form, the CDR3 reads TGTGCCTGGAGTTCTAACCTGGGGGGTTCCTACGAGCAGTACTTC. Amino acids: CAWSSNLGGSYEQYF.

The chain combines TRBV2 with TRBJ1-3, with no clear D. Germline V gene lookup returns CDR1 SNHLY and CDR2 FYNNEI. The ends were cut back, 6 bases at V and 0 bases at J, with 12 bases in the middle. The CDR3 has 15 amino acids. The CDR3 loop is CASSATLSSGNTIYF. CDR3 nucleotide sequence: TGTGCCAGCAGCGCGACACTCAGCTCTGGAAACACCATATATTTT. Filled out from reference TRBV2 and TRBJ1-3, the complete variable domain reads EPEVTQTPSHQVTQMGQEVILRCVPISNHLYFYWYRQILGQKVEFLVSFYNNEISEKSEIFDDQFSVERPDGSNFTLKIRSTKLEDSAMYFCASSATLSSGNTIYFGEGSWLTVV.

The chain is built from TRBV30 and TRBJ2-2; 10 bases match TRBD1. Germline loops: CDR1 GTSNPN, CDR2 SVGIG (reference sequence). The J segment lost 6 bases and the V segment lost 8 bases, leaving 6 bases of the junction unmatched. This CDR3 region has 13 residues. The chain's CDR3 is CATRDRGPGELFF. The DNA of the CDR3 is TGTGCCACCCGGGACAGGGGTCCCGGGGAGCTGTTTTTT.

The chain uses TRBV11-2 and TRBJ1-5; D possibly corresponds to TRBD1 (6 bases). The CDR3 consists of 15 residues. The V and J ends lost 6 bases and 6 bases respectively, with 18 bases between them. The germline V gene encodes CDR1 SGHAT and CDR2 FQNNGV. In DNA form, the CDR3 reads TGTGCCAGCAGATTTGGTGCAGGGGTGGTTCAGCCCCAGCATTTT. It is translated as CASRFGAGVVQPQHF.